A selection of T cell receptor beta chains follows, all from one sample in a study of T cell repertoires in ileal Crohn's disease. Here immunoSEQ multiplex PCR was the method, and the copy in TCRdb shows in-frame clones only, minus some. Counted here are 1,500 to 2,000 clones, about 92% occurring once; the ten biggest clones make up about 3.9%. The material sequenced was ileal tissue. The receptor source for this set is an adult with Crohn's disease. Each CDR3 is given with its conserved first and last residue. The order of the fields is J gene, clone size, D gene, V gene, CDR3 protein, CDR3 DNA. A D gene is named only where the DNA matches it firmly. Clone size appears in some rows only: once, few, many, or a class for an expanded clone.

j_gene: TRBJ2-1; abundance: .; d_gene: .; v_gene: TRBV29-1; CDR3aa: CSVLGFSNEQFF; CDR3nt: TGCAGCGTTTTGGGCTTCTCCAATGAGCAGTTCTTC
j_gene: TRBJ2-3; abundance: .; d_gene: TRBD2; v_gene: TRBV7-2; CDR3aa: CASSLIAGGGDTQYF; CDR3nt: TGTGCCAGCAGCTTAATAGCGGGGGGAGGGGATACGCAGTATTTT
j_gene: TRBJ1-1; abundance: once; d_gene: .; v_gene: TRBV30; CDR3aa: CAWSPRQGTEAFF; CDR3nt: TGTGCCTGGAGTCCCCGGCAGGGGACTGAAGCTTTCTTT
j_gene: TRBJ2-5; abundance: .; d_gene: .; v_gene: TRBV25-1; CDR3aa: CASSEMLGGVYQETQYF; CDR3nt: TGTGCCAGCAGTGAAATGTTAGGGGGAGTGTACCAAGAGACCCAGTACTTC
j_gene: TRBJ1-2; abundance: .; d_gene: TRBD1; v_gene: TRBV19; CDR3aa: CASSRGTGVGNYGYTF; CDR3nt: TGTGCCAGTAGTAGGGGTACAGGGGTAGGGAACTATGGCTACACCTTC
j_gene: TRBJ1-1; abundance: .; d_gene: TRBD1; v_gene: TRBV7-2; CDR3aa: CASSPAIRGTAFF; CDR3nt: TGTGCCAGCAGCCCGGCCATCAGGGGGACGGCTTTCTTT
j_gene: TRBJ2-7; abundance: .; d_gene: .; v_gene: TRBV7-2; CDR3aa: CASSQSISYEQYF; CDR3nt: TGTGCCAGCAGCCAGTCCATCTCCTACGAGCAGTACTTC
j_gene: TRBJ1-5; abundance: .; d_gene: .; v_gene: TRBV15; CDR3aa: CATSFRPGPGQPQHF; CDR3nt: TGTGCCACCAGCTTCCGACCGGGGCCGGGCCAGCCCCAGCATTTT
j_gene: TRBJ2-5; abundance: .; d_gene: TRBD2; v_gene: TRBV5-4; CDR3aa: CASSKGLALQETQYF; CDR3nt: TGTGCCAGCAGCAAGGGACTAGCTTTACAAGAGACCCAGTACTTC
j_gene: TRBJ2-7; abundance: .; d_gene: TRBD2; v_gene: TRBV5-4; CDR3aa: CASSLDSGGAREQYF; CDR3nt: TGTGCCAGCAGCTTGGATAGCGGGGGGGCTCGGGAGCAGTACTTC
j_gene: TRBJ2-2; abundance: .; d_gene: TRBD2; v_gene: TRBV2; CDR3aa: CASSRGLAMSTGELFF; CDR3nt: TGTGCCAGCAGTCGGGGACTAGCGATGAGTACCGGGGAGCTGTTTTTT
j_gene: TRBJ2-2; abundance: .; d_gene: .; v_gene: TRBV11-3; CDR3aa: CASSLDQRDTGELFF; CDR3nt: TGTGCCAGCAGCTTAGATCAACGAGACACCGGGGAGCTGTTTTTT
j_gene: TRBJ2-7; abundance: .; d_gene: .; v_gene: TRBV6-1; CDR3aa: CASPAPGSYEQYF; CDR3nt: TGTGCCAGCCCAGCACCAGGTTCCTACGAGCAGTACTTC
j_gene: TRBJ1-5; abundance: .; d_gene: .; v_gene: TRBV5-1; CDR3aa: CASSLGGADQPQHF; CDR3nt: TGCGCCAGCAGCTTGGGGGGGGCAGATCAGCCCCAGCATTTT
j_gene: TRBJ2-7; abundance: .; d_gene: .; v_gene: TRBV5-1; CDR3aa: CASSLAETAGYEQYF; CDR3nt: TGCGCCAGCAGCTTGGCCGAAACGGCGGGATACGAGCAGTACTTC
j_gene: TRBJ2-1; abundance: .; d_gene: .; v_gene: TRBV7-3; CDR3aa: CASSRFDSDNEQFF; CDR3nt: TGTGCCAGCAGCCGATTCGACAGCGACAATGAGCAGTTCTTC
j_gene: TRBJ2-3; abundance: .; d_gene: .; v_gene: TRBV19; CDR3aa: CATAASTDTQYF; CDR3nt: TGTGCCACTGCAGCCTCCACAGATACGCAGTATTTT